The next 6 T cell receptor beta chains were all read from a single sample in a study of T cell repertoires in cytomegalovirus infection. TCRdb recomputed calls from the reads with MiXCR, one row per CDR3 protein. This table holds hundreds of thousands of distinct CDR3 sequences, about 17% found once. Sequencing input: PBMCs. Receptors originate from a human donor in good health (CMV status not recorded). Some clones in this sample may be carry-over from other donors' samples.

J is TRBJ2-4 and V is TRBV29-1; TRBD1 matches 8 bases. CDR3 length equals 13 residues. Unmatched junction bases numbered 7, after V lost 7 bases and J lost 5 bases. Germline CDR1 SQVTM, CDR2 ANQGSEA. CDR3 amino acids: CSATGQDENIQYF. As DNA, the CDR3 is TGCAGCGCTACGGGACAGGATGAAAACATTCAGTACTTC.

This chain uses TRBV2 with TRBJ2-2; 7 bases fit TRBD2. Germline lookup yields CDR1 SNHLY and CDR2 FYNNEI. This CDR3 is built from 14 residues. The trim removed 8 bases at V and 2 bases at J, leaving 5 bases unmatched. In nucleotides, the CDR3 is TGTGCCAGCCGGGGGGACCTAAACACCGGGGAGCTGTTTTTT. Its translation is CASRGDLNTGELFF.

The V and J genes are TRBV6-2 or TRBV6-3 and TRBJ2-2; TRBD1 aligns across 8 bases. The CDR3 totals 17 residues. V shed 6 bases, J shed 5 bases, and the junction held 14 bases outside the gene matches. Germline loops: CDR1 MNHEY, CDR2 SVGEGT. This CDR3 is CASRRHTGTGQTGELFF. The CDR3 DNA sequence: TGTGCCAGCAGAAGGCATACCGGGACAGGACAAACCGGGGAGCTGTTTTTT.

V gene TRBV20-1 combines with J gene TRBJ1-3; maybe TRBD1 (5 bases). CDR1 and CDR2 from the germline V gene are DFQATT and SNEGSKA (reference sequence). The CDR3 consists of 14 residues. The V gene lost 3 bases and the J gene lost 0 bases, with 9 bases spanning the gap. Here the CDR3 reads CSASQGDSGNTIYF. CDR3 DNA sequence: TGCAGTGCTAGTCAGGGAGACTCTGGAAACACCATATATTTT.

This clonotype was seen at least ten times. This chain links TRBV4-1 with TRBJ2-3, with 9 bases lining up with TRBD2. The CDR3 contains 16 residues. In germline, CDR1 is MGHRA, CDR2 YSYEKL. The trim removed 1 base at V and 3 bases at J, leaving 5 bases unmatched. CDR3 DNA: TGCGCCAGCAGCCAAGTTCCGGCGGGGGGGACAGATACGCAGTATTTT. Translating gives CASSQVPAGGTDTQYF.

This clonotype was detected many times. The chain links TRBV7-9 to TRBJ2-2; D call uncertain. The germline V and J ends were trimmed by 5 bases and 5 bases, with 6 bases remaining between them. Per germline, CDR1 SEHNR and CDR2 FQNEAQ (reference sequence). This CDR3 has 12 residues. This CDR3 is CASSLITGELFF. The DNA of the CDR3 is TGTGCCAGCAGCCTTATAACCGGGGAGCTGTTTTTT.